The clone carrying this T cell receptor beta chain has just a few counts. Its antigen remains unidentified. A single record per CDR3 protein comes from TCRdb applying MiXCR to the 5' RACE reads. The table has about 180,000 distinct CDR3 sequences, less than 20% seen once. The sample comes from a study of T-cell memory formation after mild COVID-19. General study findings and limits: CD8+ contracting clones occupied EMRA, while CD4+ ones occupied mainly CM and EM.

The source material was PBMCs or a T cell subset sorted from them (not recorded which). This receptor was taken from a man in his late teens or twenties who had mild COVID-19 (a few samples of this study predate the infection). Cell type and time point are not known.

As DNA, the CDR3 is TGTGCCATCAGTATCTGGGACTACCGAGAAGAGACCCAGTACTTC. Encoded protein: CAISIWDYREETQYF. The gene calls are TRBV10-3 and TRBJ2-5; 7 bases line up with TRBD2. Germline V gene sequence: CDR1 ENHRY, CDR2 SYGVKD. The CDR3 consists of 15 residues. V shed 5 bases and J 3 bases; nucleotides not matched to a gene: 9.